This TCR beta chain was sequenced for a study of blood T cell repertoires in COVID-19. Study-wide context: Researchers got acute and convalescent COVID-19 samples from the United States, Italy and Spain.

A few counts support this clone. TCRdb keeps only in-frame clones here, not all; method: immunoSEQ multiplex PCR. The table includes 200,000 to 250,000 clones, over 60% detected once. CDR3 length: 15 amino acids. Germline V gene data show CDR1 as SGHVS and CDR2 as FQNEAQ. Losses at the gene ends were 6 bases for V and 9 bases for J; bases not matched to a gene: 10. The sequence derives from a woman in her 70s with acute or convalescent COVID-19. Sequencing was carried out using peripheral blood. The chain carries TRBV7-8 and TRBJ1-6; 8 bases agree with TRBD1. The CDR3 spells CASRPGTGEGSPLHF. The CDR3 DNA is TGTGCCAGCAGGCCCGGGACAGGTGAGGGTTCACCCCTCCACTTT.